This is a list of T cell receptor beta chains from one sample in a study of blood T cell repertoires in COVID-19. The repertoire was sequenced with immunoSEQ multiplex PCR; TCRdb's copy has only in-frame clones and lacks some. The sample contains fewer than 300,000 clones, approximately 81% of which appear only once. Input material: peripheral blood. These receptors all stem from a young woman with acute or convalescent COVID-19. CDR3s include the opening cysteine and the closing phenylalanine or tryptophan. The D gene is left open where the match is weak. Clone size is given for some rows only: seen once, a few or many times, or a class if the clone is expanded.

J gene | D gene | clone size | V gene | CDR3 protein | CDR3 DNA
TRBJ2-7 | TRBD1 | NA | TRBV19 | CASSQSGTGAYEQYF | TGTGCCAGTAGTCAAAGCGGGACAGGGGCCTACGAGCAGTACTTC
TRBJ2-1 | TRBD2 | NA | TRBV4-3 | CASSQGLAGWEEQFF | TGCGCCAGCAGCCAGGGCCTAGCGGGATGGGAAGAGCAGTTCTTC
TRBJ1-1 | NA | NA | TRBV2 | CASSDPGYPNTEAFF | TGTGCCAGCAGTGACCCAGGTTACCCGAACACTGAAGCTTTCTTT
TRBJ1-5 | TRBD1 | NA | TRBV6-1 | CASSERQGAWQPQHF | TGTGCCAGCAGTGAGCGGCAGGGGGCATGGCAGCCCCAGCATTTT
TRBJ2-2 | NA | NA | TRBV10-3 | CATKPSGEGTGELFF | TGTGCCACCAAACCCTCCGGGGAAGGCACCGGGGAGCTGTTTTTT
TRBJ2-2 | TRBD1 | NA | TRBV7-2 | CASSAGQGNTGELFF | TGTGCCAGCAGCGCGGGACAGGGGAACACCGGGGAGCTGTTTTTT
TRBJ1-2 | TRBD1 | NA | TRBV7-9 | CASSQKGAYGYTF | TGTGCCAGCAGCCAGAAGGGGGCTTATGGCTACACCTTC
TRBJ1-2 | NA | NA | TRBV7-3 | CASSLTGGNYGYTF | TGTGCCAGCAGCTTAACAGGGGGTAACTATGGCTACACCTTC
TRBJ2-1 | TRBD2 | once | TRBV28 | CASSSLLAGTYNEQFF | TGTGCCAGCAGTTCGTTACTAGCGGGTACCTACAATGAGCAGTTCTTC
TRBJ2-7 | NA | NA | TRBV7-3 | CASSPTGEDEQYF | TGTGCCAGCAGCCCCACAGGGGAGGACGAGCAGTACTTC
TRBJ1-2 | NA | NA | TRBV6-5 | CASSYSEATYGYTF | TGTGCCAGCAGTTACTCAGAAGCCACCTATGGCTACACCTTC
TRBJ2-7 | NA | few | TRBV6-6 | CASSYSSEKPGKYF | TGTGCCAGCAGTTACTCGAGTGAAAAACCGGGAAAGTACTTC
TRBJ2-2 | NA | NA | TRBV19 | CASTWGRVKGTGELFF | TGTGCCAGTACGTGGGGCAGGGTCAAGGGCACCGGGGAGCTGTTTTTT